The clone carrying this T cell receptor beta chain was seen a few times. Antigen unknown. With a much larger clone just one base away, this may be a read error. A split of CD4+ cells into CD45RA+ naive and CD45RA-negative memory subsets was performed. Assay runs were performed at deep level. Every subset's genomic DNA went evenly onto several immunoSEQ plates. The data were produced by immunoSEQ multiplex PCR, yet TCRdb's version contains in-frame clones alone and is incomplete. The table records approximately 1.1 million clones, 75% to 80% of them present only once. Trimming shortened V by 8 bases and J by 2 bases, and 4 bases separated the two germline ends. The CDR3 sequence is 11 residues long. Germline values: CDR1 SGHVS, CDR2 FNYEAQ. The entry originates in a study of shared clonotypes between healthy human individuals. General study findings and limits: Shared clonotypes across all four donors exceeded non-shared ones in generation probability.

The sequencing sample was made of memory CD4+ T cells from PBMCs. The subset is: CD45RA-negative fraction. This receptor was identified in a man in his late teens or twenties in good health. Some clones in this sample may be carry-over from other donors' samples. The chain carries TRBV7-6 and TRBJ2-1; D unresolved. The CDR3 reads CASGTYNEQFF. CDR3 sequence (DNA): TGTGCCAGCGGAACCTACAATGAGCAGTTCTTC.